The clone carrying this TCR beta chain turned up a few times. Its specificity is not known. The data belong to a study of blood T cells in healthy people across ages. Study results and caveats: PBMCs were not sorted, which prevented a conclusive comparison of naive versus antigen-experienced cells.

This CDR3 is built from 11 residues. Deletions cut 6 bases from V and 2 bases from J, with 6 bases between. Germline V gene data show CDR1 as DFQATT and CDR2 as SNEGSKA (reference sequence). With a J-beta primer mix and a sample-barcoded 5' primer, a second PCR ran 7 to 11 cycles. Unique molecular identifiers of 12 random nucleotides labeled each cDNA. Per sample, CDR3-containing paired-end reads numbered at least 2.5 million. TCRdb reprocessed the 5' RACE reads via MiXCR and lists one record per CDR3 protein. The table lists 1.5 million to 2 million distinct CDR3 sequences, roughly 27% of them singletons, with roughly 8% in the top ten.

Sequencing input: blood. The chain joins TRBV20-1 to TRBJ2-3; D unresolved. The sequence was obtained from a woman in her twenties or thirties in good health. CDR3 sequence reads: CSAHFTDTQYF. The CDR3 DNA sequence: TGCAGTGCACACTTCACAGATACGCAGTATTTT.